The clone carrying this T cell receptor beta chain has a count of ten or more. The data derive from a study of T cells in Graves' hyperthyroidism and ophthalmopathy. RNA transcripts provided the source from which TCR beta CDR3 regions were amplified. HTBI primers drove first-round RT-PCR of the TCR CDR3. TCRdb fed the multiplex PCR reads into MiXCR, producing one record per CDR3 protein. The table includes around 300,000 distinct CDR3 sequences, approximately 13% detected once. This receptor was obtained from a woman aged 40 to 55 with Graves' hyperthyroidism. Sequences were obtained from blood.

The CDR3 region is CASSPRASGTYEQYF. In nucleotides, the CDR3 is TGTGCCAGCTCACCACGGGCCAGTGGGACCTACGAGCAGTACTTC. This chain joins TRBV18 and TRBJ2-7, with no clear D. V dropped 1 base and J dropped 2 bases, with 12 bases sitting between them. The CDR3 runs 15 residues. Germline V CDR1 and CDR2: KGHSH, LQKENI.